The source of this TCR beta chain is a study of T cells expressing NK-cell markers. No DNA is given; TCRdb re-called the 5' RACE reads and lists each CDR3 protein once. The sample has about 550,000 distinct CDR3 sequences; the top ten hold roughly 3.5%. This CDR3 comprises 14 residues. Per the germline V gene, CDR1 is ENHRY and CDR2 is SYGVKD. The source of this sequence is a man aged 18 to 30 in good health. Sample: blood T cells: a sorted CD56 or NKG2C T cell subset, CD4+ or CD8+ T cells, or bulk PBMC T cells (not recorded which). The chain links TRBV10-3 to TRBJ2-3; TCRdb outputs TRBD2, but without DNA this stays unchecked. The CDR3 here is CAISKGSGADTQYF.